The 3 T cell receptor beta chains reported below all come from one sample, sequenced in a study of blood T cell repertoires in COVID-19. TCRdb's table, derived via immunoSEQ multiplex PCR, lists solely in-frame clones and lacks some. Among around 99,000 clones listed, 80% to 95% were seen once. Material for sequencing was peripheral blood. These receptors originate from a young woman with acute or convalescent COVID-19.

The chain is built from TRBV15 and TRBJ2-3, with D possibly matching TRBD2 (6 bases). V shed 0 bases and J shed 3 bases, with 13 bases lying between them. CDR3 length: 16 amino acids. Germline V CDR1 and CDR2: LNHNV, YYDKDF (reference sequence). This chain's CDR3 is CATSRDSGDGTDTQYF. The CDR3 DNA reads as TGTGCCACCAGCAGAGATTCGGGGGACGGGACAGATACGCAGTATTTT.

The table lists this clone with a few counts. The chain recombines TRBV28 with TRBJ2-2; TRBD1 is a possible D gene (6 bases). V lost 5 bases to trimming and J lost 0 bases, with 7 bases between them. CDR1 and CDR2 (germline): MDHEN, SYDVKM. The CDR3 runs to 14 residues. The CDR3 sequence: CASSTGPNTGELFF. CDR3 sequence (DNA): TGTGCCAGCAGTACAGGGCCGAACACCGGGGAGCTGTTTTTT.

This chain links TRBV28 with TRBJ1-1; 10 bases are shared with TRBD1. This CDR3 spans 16 amino acids. V dropped 6 bases and J dropped 1; count of bases not matched to a gene: 8. Germline CDR1 MDHEN, CDR2 SYDVKM. CDR3 nucleotides: TGTGCCAGCAGACGAGGGACAGGGGCGCCGAACACTGAAGCTTTCTTT. It yields the protein CASRRGTGAPNTEAFF.